This T cell receptor beta chain was sequenced for a study of cytomegalovirus exposure and HLA in healthy donors. Regarding this clone: Its specificity is unknown.

The CDR3 contains 15 residues. Germline V gene lookup returns CDR1 SGHNT and CDR2 YYREEE (reference sequence). Trimming shortened V by 1 base and J by 0 bases, and 11 bases separated the two germline ends. Donors were drawn from the approximately 110-subject validation cohort, separate from the 666-subject first cohort. Study-wide points: Cytomegalovirus status was reportedly diagnosed by the classifier with high specificity and sensitivity. The study listed roughly 160 cytomegalovirus-associated TCR beta chains. Clusters of TCRs from the first cohort tended to co-occur in the 90 to 150 validation repertoires (as a later analysis found).

TCRdb's copy holds only in-frame clones and misses some; the assay was immunoSEQ multiplex PCR. This table holds around 230,000 clones, roughly 86% found once. The clonotype was recovered from a woman aged 30 to 39 in good health and CMV-seropositive. The V gene is TRBV5-4, the J gene TRBJ2-7; no definite D call. The sample consisted of PBMCs. For the CDR3, the DNA is TGTGCCAGCAGCTTGAATCCAACTCGCTCCTACGAGCAGTACTTC. Translation: CASSLNPTRSYEQYF.